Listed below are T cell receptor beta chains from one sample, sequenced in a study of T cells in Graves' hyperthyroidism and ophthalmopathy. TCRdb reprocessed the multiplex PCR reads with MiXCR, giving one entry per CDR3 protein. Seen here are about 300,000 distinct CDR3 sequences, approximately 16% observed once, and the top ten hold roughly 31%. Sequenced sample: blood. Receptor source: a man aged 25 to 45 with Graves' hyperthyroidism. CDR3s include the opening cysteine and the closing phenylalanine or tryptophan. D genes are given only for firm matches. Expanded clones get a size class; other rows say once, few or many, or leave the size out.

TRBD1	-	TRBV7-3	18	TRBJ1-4	TGTGCCAGCAGCTTAACGGGCCCGGTGGGGACAGGAGGAGAAAAACTGTTTTTT	CASSLTGPVGTGGEKLFF
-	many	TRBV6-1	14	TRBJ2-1	TGTGCCAGCACTCGGCAGGGCTCCTACAATGAGCAGTTCTTC	CASTRQGSYNEQFF
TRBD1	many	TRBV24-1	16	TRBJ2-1	TGTGCCACCAGTGACCAGACAGGGAACTCCTACAATGAGCAGTTCTTC	CATSDQTGNSYNEQFF
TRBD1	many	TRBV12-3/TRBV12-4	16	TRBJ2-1	TGTGCCAGCAGCAGGGGGCGCCCGACGCGCTACAATGAGCAGTTCTTC	CASSRGRPTRYNEQFF
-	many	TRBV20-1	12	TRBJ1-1	TGCAGTGAACGGGGCAGGGGCACTGAAGCTTTCTTT	CSERGRGTEAFF
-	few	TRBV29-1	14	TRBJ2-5	TGCAGCGTTCGGGACTCCCGGAGGGGGGAGACCCAGTACTTC	CSVRDSRRGETQYF
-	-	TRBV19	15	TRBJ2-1	TGTGCCAGTAAACTAGCCAGAAGCTCCTACAATGAGCAGTTCTTC	CASKLARSSYNEQFF
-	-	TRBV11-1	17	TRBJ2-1	TGTGCCAGCAGACCCGGAGCGGGACAAGGTTACTACAATGAGCAGTTCTTC	CASRPGAGQGYYNEQFF
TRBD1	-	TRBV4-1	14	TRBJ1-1	TGCGCCAGCAGCTACCCCGGGACAGGGCCTGAAGCTTTCTTT	CASSYPGTGPEAFF
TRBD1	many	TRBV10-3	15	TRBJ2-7	TGTGCCATCGGACAGGGGCCAGGGGCCGGCTACGAGCAGTACTTC	CAIGQGPGAGYEQYF
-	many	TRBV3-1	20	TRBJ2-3	TGTGCCAGCAGCCAAGTGTTTCTCTCGAGAACTAGGGCTTCATGGGGTACGCAGTATTTT	CASSQVFLSRTRASWGTQYF
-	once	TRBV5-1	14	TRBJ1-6	TGCGCCAGCAGCTTTGGACAGCCGACTTCACCCCTCCACTTT	CASSFGQPTSPLHF
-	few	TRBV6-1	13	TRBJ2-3	TGTGCCAGCAGTGAAGACTGGGTAGATACGCAGTATTTT	CASSEDWVDTQYF
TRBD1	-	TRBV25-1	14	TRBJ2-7	TGTGCCAGCAGAGGGACAGCAAACTCCTACGAGCAGTACTTC	CASRGTANSYEQYF
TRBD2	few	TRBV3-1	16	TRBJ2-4	TGTGCCAGCAGCCAAGATACGGGAGGGACCAAAAACATTCAGTACTTC	CASSQDTGGTKNIQYF
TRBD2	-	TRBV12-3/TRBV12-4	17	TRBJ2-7	TGTGCCAGCAGTTCGGGACTAGCGGGAGGATCTGGGTACGAGCAGTACTTC	CASSSGLAGGSGYEQYF
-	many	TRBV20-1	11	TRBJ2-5	TGCAGTGCTAGAGGTGCGGAGACCCAGTACTTC	CSARGAETQYF
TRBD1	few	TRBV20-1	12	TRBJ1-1	TGCAGTGTTACAGGGGGGAACACTGAAGCTTTCTTT	CSVTGGNTEAFF
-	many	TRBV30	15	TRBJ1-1	TGTGCCTGGAGCCCAACCCCCTGGGGGAACACTGAAGCTTTCTTT	CAWSPTPWGNTEAFF
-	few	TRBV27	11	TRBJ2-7	TGTGCCAGCAGTTTCCGGGCCGAGCAGTACTTC	CASSFRAEQYF
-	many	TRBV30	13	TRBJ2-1	TGTGCCTGGTCCTTGGGGGGATACAATGAGCAGTTCTTC	CAWSLGGYNEQFF
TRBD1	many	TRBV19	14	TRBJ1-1	TGTGCCAGTAGTATGGGACAGCAGAACACTGAAGCTTTCTTT	CASSMGQQNTEAFF
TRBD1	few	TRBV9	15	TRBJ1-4	TGTGCCAGCAGCTCAGGACAGGGAGGGGATGAAAAACTGTTTTTT	CASSSGQGGDEKLFF
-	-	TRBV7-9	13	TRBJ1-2	TGTGCCAGCAGCACGTCAGGGTCCTATGGCTACACCTTC	CASSTSGSYGYTF
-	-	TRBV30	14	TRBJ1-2	TGTGCCTGGGACAGCGGGACGGGGAACCATGGCTACACCTTC	CAWDSGTGNHGYTF
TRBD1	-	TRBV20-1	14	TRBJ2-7	TGCAGTGCTCGGAGGGACAGGGTGTTCGACGAGCAGTACTTC	CSARRDRVFDEQYF
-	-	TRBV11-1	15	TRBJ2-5	TGTGCCAGCAGCTTCGACCGGGCCAGGCAAGAGACCCAGTACTTC	CASSFDRARQETQYF
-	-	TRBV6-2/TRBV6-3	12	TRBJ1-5	TGTGCCAGCAGTGCCAGGGTTCAGCCCCAGCATTTT	CASSARVQPQHF
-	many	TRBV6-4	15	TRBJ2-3	TGTGCCAGCAGTGAAGGGGGGTCTAGCACAGATACGCAGTATTTT	CASSEGGSSTDTQYF
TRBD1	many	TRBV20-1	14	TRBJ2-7	TGCAGTGCCAGACAGGGCGAGACCCTATACGAGCAGTACTTC	CSARQGETLYEQYF
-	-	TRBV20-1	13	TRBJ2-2	TGCAGTGCTAGAGGACTCAACACCGGGGAGCTGTTTTTT	CSARGLNTGELFF
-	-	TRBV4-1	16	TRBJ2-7	TGCGCCAGCAGCCAAACCGGACGTACACTCTCCTACGAGCAGTACTTC	CASSQTGRTLSYEQYF
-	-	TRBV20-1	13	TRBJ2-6	TGCAGCGTCGTCAACTCTGGGGCCAACGTCCTGACTTTC	CSVVNSGANVLTF
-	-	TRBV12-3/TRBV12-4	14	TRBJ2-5	TGTGCCAGCAGTCCTGACTCGTTCCAAGAGACCCAGTGCTTC	CASSPDSFQETQCF
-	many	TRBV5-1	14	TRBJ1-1	TGCGCCAGCAGCTTTTCCGGCCTGAACACTGAAGCTTTCTTT	CASSFSGLNTEAFF
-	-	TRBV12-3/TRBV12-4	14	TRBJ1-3	TGTGCCAGCAGAACAGCTTTCTCTGGAAACACCATATATTTT	CASRTAFSGNTIYF
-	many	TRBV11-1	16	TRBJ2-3	TGTGCCAGCAGCTTAGGGGACTGGATTCTCACAGATACGCAGTATTTT	CASSLGDWILTDTQYF
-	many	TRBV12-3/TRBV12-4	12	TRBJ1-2	TGTGCCAGCAGTTTTAGAGGGCACGGCTACACCTTC	CASSFRGHGYTF
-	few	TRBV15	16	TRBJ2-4	TGTGCCACCAGCAGAGGGGTCAGCGGCTCCGGGGACATTCAGTACTTC	CATSRGVSGSGDIQYF
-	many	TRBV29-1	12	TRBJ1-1	TGCAGCGTTAGAGGGGGGAACGCTGAAGCTTTCTTT	CSVRGGNAEAFF
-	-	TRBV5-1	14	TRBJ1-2	TGCGCCAGCAGCTTGACAGGGATTAACTATGGCTACACCTTC	CASSLTGINYGYTF
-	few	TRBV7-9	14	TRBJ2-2	TGTGCCAGCAGCCCTGTAAGGGACACCGGGGAGCTGTTTTTT	CASSPVRDTGELFF
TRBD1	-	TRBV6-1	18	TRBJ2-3	TGTGCCAGCAGTGAAGAAGTTAGCGGGACAGGGGACACAGATACGCAGTATTTT	CASSEEVSGTGDTDTQYF
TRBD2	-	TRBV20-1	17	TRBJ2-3	TGCAGTGCTGCACCGGGACTAGCCTATTCTAGCACAGATACGCAGTATTTT	CSAAPGLAYSSTDTQYF
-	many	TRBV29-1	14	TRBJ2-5	TGCAGCGTTGACTTTCGGACAGTCCAAGAGACCCAGTACTTC	CSVDFRTVQETQYF
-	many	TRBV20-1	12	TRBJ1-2	TGCAGTGCTAGAGGTAGTTCCTATGGCTACACCTTC	CSARGSSYGYTF
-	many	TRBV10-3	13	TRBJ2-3	TGTGCCATCAGTGGTTGGGGTACAGATACGCAGTATTTT	CAISGWGTDTQYF
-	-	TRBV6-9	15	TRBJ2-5	TGTGCCAGCAGTTACCTAGATGCTGTGGTAGAGACCCAGTACTTC	CASSYLDAVVETQYF
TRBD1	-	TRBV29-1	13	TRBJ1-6	TGCAGCGTCCGGACAGGGGCCGATTCACCCCTCCACTTT	CSVRTGADSPLHF
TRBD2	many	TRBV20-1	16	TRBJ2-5	TGCAGTGCTAGAGGAGGACTAGCGGGACGGTGGGAGACCCAGTACTTC	CSARGGLAGRWETQYF
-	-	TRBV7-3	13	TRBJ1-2	TGTGCCAGCAGCTCCTCAGAAGTGACGGGCTACACCTTC	CASSSSEVTGYTF
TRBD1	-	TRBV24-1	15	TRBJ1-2	TGTGCCACCAGTGATTCCCGGACAGGGGGTCGAGGCTACACCTTC	CATSDSRTGGRGYTF
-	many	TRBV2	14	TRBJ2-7	TGTGCCAGCAGTATTGACTTGGCGGTCTACGAGCAGTACTTC	CASSIDLAVYEQYF
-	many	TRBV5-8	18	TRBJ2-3	TGTGCCAGCAGCCCCGCGATTTATTCGTGGGGAAGCACAGATACGCAGTATTTT	CASSPAIYSWGSTDTQYF